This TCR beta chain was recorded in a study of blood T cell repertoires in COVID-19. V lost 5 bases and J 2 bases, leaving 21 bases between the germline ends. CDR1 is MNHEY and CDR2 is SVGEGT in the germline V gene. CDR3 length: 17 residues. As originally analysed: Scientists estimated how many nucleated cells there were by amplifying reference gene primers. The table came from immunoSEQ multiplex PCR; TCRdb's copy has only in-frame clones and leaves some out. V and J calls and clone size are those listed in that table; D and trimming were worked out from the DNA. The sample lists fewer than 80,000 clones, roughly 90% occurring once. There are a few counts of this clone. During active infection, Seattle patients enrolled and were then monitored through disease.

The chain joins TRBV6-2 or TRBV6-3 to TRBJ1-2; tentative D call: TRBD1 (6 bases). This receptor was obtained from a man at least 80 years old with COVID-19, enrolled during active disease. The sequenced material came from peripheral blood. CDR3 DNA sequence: TGTGCCAGCAGTAGGGGAGGGGTTGTTACAGGGAACTATGGCTACACCTTC. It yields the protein CASSRGGVVTGNYGYTF.